The entry below describes one T cell receptor (beta chain). Its antigen is as yet unknown. The junction and the germline gene differ at one end; a read error may be behind it. PCR amplification relied on 60 Vbeta primers (plus 13 Jbeta primers). Profiled with immunoSEQ multiplex PCR; TCRdb holds only in-frame clones, not every one. The sample lists some 170,000 clones; less than 80% were seen once. This record belongs to a study of cytomegalovirus exposure and HLA in healthy donors. Study-wide points: Many donors carried some public TCRs, although rarity characterized most TCR sequences. Within an earlier analysis, most TCR beta V segments proved productive either about 90% or about 30% of the time. For most subjects, TCR beta sequences were reported to predict HLA-A and HLA-B alleles with accuracy.

The TCR was taken from a man in his forties in good health and CMV-seronegative. Sequencing was performed on PBMCs.

As DNA, the CDR3 is TGTTCCAGCAGCTTAACAGGACAGGGGGCGAACGAGCAGTACTTC. Translation: CSSSLTGQGANEQYF. This rearrangement joins TRBV7-9 to TRBJ2-7, with 11 bases aligning to TRBD1. CDR1 and CDR2 from the germline V gene are SEHNR and FQNEAQ (reference sequence). The CDR3 spans 15 residues.